The next 21 T cell receptor beta chains were all read from a single sample in a study of OX40 agonist ivuxolimab in advanced cancers. Profiled with immunoSEQ multiplex PCR; TCRdb holds only in-frame clones, not every one. Of 10,000 to 13,000 clones detected, nearly 80% appear once; the ten largest clones hold 21%. The input for sequencing was CD4+ or CD8+ T cells sorted from blood, taken in a trial of the OX40 agonist ivuxolimab. These receptors all stem from an adult with an advanced solid tumor such as melanoma, head and neck, liver or kidney cancer.

This clone appeared once. The J gene is TRBJ1-2, the V gene TRBV7-6, with TRBD1 matching 8 bases. Germline CDR1 and CDR2: SGHVS and FNYEAQ. With 4 bases clipped from V and 3 bases from J, the junction kept 7 bases outside the gene matches. This CDR3 comprises 15 residues. This CDR3 reads CASSSRTGQDYGYTF. Written as DNA, the CDR3 is TGTGCCAGCAGCTCGCGGACAGGGCAGGACTATGGCTACACCTTC.

This chain's CDR3 is CASSRSGRPSYEQYF. CDR3 DNA: TGTGCCAGCAGCAGAAGCGGGAGGCCCTCCTACGAGCAGTACTTC. This chain joins TRBV7-9 and TRBJ2-7, with TRBD2 identical over 9 bases. Germline trimming cut 5 bases from V and 0 bases from J; bases unmatched to any gene: 5. Looked up from germline, CDR1 is SEHNR and CDR2 is FQNEAQ (reference sequence). CDR3 length equals 15 residues.

The chain is built from TRBV12-5 and TRBJ1-2; the D gene is possibly TRBD1 (5 bases). CDR1 and CDR2 (germline): LGHNT, FRNRAP. The CDR3 is 13 amino acids. V was pared by 5 bases and J by 8 bases, with 15 bases between. The DNA for the CDR3 is TGTGCTAGTGGTCCCGACGGGGGAGAAGGCTACACCTTC. It yields the protein CASGPDGGEGYTF.

J is TRBJ1-1 and V is TRBV6-1; D not resolved. This CDR3 has 15 residues. Germline V gene sequence: CDR1 MNHNS, CDR2 SASEGT. V lost 0 bases to trimming and J lost 10 bases, with 18 bases between them. CDR3 DNA: TGTGCCAGCAGTGAAGCGGCTGGTCGGAGGGTACGAGCTTTCTTT. Protein product: CASSEAAGRRVRAFF.

The chain couples TRBV9 to TRBJ1-2; D gene ambiguous. CDR3 length: 14 residues. Between the trimmed V and J ends, which lost 3 bases and 4 bases, there was a span of 13 bases. The germline V gene encodes CDR1 SGDLS and CDR2 YYNGEE. The CDR3 DNA reads as TGTGCCAGCAGCGGGGCGGAAGGCAGCTATGGCTACACCTTC. The encoded protein is CASSGAEGSYGYTF.

The gene calls are TRBV19 and TRBJ2-3; 9 bases fit TRBD2. CDR1 and CDR2 from the germline V gene are LNHDA and SQIVND (reference sequence). This CDR3 has 14 residues. V shed 8 bases, J shed 1 base, and the junction held 4 bases outside the gene matches. The DNA for the CDR3 is TGTGCCAGTCAGCGACTAGCGGGCACAGATACGCAGTATTTT. Its translation: CASQRLAGTDTQYF.

This clone is judged medium-sized (0.01 to 0.1%). V and J are TRBV9 and TRBJ2-1; TRBD1 agrees at 8 bases. J was trimmed by 8 bases and V by 2 bases; bases with no gene match: 15. Germline assignment: CDR1 SGDLS and CDR2 YYNGEE. CDR3 length: 17 residues. CDR3 DNA: TGTGCCAGCAGCGTTGGGCGCTTCGACAGGGGTCGAGATGAGCAGTTCTTC. Translation gives CASSVGRFDRGRDEQFF.

This clone was seen only a few times. The CDR3 is CASSLGYLNGELFF. The CDR3 region has the DNA TGTGCCAGCAGCTTAGGGTACCTAAACGGGGAGCTGTTTTTT. The genes are TRBV7-9 and TRBJ2-2; D ambiguous. CDR3 length: 14 residues. CDR1 and CDR2 (germline): SEHNR, FQNEAQ (reference sequence). V lost 1 base and J lost 7, with 10 bases in between.

This clone was observed a handful of times. The chain has TRBV30 and TRBJ2-7; 8 bases are a match to TRBD2. V lost 3 bases, J lost 6 bases, and 13 bases stayed unmatched. Germline lookup yields CDR1 GTSNPN and CDR2 SVGIG (reference sequence). This CDR3 region has 15 residues. The CDR3 sequence: CAWRTQREMSIEQYF. CDR3 nucleotides: TGTGCCTGGAGGACCCAGCGGGAGATGTCTATCGAGCAGTACTTC.

V and J are TRBV27 and TRBJ1-5; possible D gene TRBD1, 6 bases. V was trimmed by 2 bases and J by 4 bases, leaving 6 bases between them. Germline assignment: CDR1 MNHEY and CDR2 SMNVEV (reference sequence). The CDR3 has 13 amino acids. As DNA, the CDR3 is TGTGCCAGCAGTTTACAGGGGAATCAGCCCCAGCATTTT. Amino acid sequence: CASSLQGNQPQHF.

In this sample, this clone turned up once. The chain couples TRBV5-6 to TRBJ1-1; perhaps TRBD1 as D (5 bases). V dropped 3 bases and J dropped 5 bases, with 8 bases sitting between them. The germline CDR1 and CDR2 sequences are SGHDT and YYEEEE. The length of the CDR3 is 12 residues. The CDR3 here is CASSWGRTEAFF. The CDR3 DNA sequence: TGTGCCAGCAGCTGGGGGAGGACTGAAGCTTTCTTT.

The rearrangement joins TRBV11-2 to TRBJ2-5, with a possible D match to TRBD2 (6 bases). CDR3 length: 15 residues. Trimming took 2 bases from V and 5 from J, leaving 15 bases between them. The germline gives CDR1 SGHAT, CDR2 FQNNGV. CDR3 loop: CASSLFGGAGETQYF. The CDR3 nucleotides read TGTGCCAGCAGCTTATTCGGTGGGGCGGGGGAGACCCAGTACTTC. The full variable domain, rest sourced from reference TRBV11-2 and TRBJ2-5, is EAGVAQSPRYKIIEKRQSVAFWCNPISGHATLYWYQQILGQGPKLLIQFQNNGVVDDSQLPKDRFSAERLKGVDSTLKIQPAKLEDSAVYLCASSLFGGAGETQYFGPGTRLLVL.

The chain combines TRBV7-9 with TRBJ2-1, with D possibly being TRBD2 (6 bases). The CDR3 spans 14 residues. Germline V gives CDR1 SEHNR, CDR2 FQNEAQ (reference sequence). Trimming took 1 base from V and 9 from J, leaving 13 bases between them. In nucleotides, the CDR3 is TGTGCCAGCAGCTTAGTGGGAGATAGCGGTGAGCAGTTCTTC. Amino acids: CASSLVGDSGEQFF. The whole variable domain, remainder taken from reference TRBV7-9 and TRBJ2-1, is DTGVSQNPRHKITKRGQNVTFRCDPISEHNRLYWYRQTLGQGPEFLTYFQNEAQLEKSRLLSDRFSAERPKGSFSTLEIQRTEQGDSAMYLCASSLVGDSGEQFFGPGTRLTVL.

The chain is built from TRBV27 and TRBJ2-3; TRBD2 is a possible D gene (6 bases). Per the germline V gene, CDR1 is MNHEY and CDR2 is SMNVEV (reference sequence). The V end lost 4 bases, the J end lost 6 bases, and 8 bases lay between the germline ends. The CDR3 totals 12 residues. The CDR3 loop reads CASSSGGDTQYF. CDR3 nucleotides: TGTGCCAGCAGTTCCGGAGGGGATACGCAGTATTTT.

This rearrangement joins TRBV25-1 to TRBJ1-2; 11 nucleotides line up with TRBD1. The CDR3 sequence is 15 residues long. Germline trimming cut 2 bases from V and 7 bases from J; bases unmatched to any gene: 6. CDR1 and CDR2 from the germline V gene are MGHDK and SYGVNS. The CDR3 protein is CASSEGQGAMGGYTF. In nucleotides, the CDR3 is TGTGCCAGCAGTGAAGGACAGGGGGCAATGGGTGGCTACACCTTC.

The chain joins TRBV6-5 to TRBJ2-3; the D is unclear. CDR1 and CDR2 from the germline V gene are MNHEY and SVGAGI. The CDR3 loop spans 15 amino acids. Trimming removed 5 bases from V and 6 bases from J, with 18 bases in between. DNA of the CDR3: TGTGCCAGCAGTCCCCAGGTGGGCATATGGGATACGCAGTATTTT. It is translated as CASSPQVGIWDTQYF.

In this sample, this clone turned up a few times. V and J are TRBV7-9 and TRBJ2-7; 10 bases line up with TRBD2. Germline V gene lookup returns CDR1 SEHNR and CDR2 FQNEAQ (reference sequence). The CDR3 totals 18 residues. The V gene end was trimmed by 1 base and the J gene end by 0 bases; junction bases not matched to a gene: 9. DNA of the CDR3: TGTGCCAGCAGCTTAGGGGGGGGAGCGGGAGGGCTCTCCTACGAGCAGTACTTC. This encodes CASSLGGGAGGLSYEQYF.

This chain connects TRBV5-1 to TRBJ1-5; D possibly corresponds to TRBD1 (5 bases). Trimming removed 3 bases from V and 3 bases from J, with 22 bases in between. Germline V lookup: CDR1 SGHRS, CDR2 YFSETQ. The CDR3 spans 18 residues. The CDR3 DNA reads TGCGCCAGCAGCTCAACCGGGACCCTGAGGGAAAACAATCAGCCCCAGCATTTT. Translation gives CASSSTGTLRENNQPQHF.

This clone was seen a few times. The chain is built from TRBV7-9 and TRBJ2-7; D remains ambiguous. V was shortened by 4 bases and J by 0 bases, with 13 bases between the two germline ends. Germline values: CDR1 SEHNR, CDR2 FQNEAQ (reference sequence). The CDR3 has 15 residues. The CDR3 reads CASSSETKSSYEQYF. DNA for the CDR3: TGTGCCAGCAGCTCGGAGACAAAGAGCTCCTACGAGCAGTACTTC.

The chain recombines TRBV14 with TRBJ1-6, with no clear D. Germline CDR1 is SGHDN and CDR2 is FVKESK. The V end was cut by 1 base, the J end by 4 bases, with 11 bases between. The CDR3 totals 16 residues. CDR3 loop: CASSQVVLSYNSPLHF. In nucleotides, the CDR3 is TGTGCCAGCAGCCAAGTAGTTCTGAGTTATAATTCACCCCTCCACTTT.

This clone was seen just once. The chain recombines TRBV19 with TRBJ2-7; the match to TRBD2 covers 10 bases. This CDR3 has 14 amino acids. Germline-derived CDR1 and CDR2 are LNHDA and SQIVND (reference sequence). V gave up 3 bases and J gave up 2 bases; unmatched junction bases: 1. CDR3 region: CASSIGLAAYEQYF. As DNA, the CDR3 is TGTGCCAGTAGTATCGGACTAGCGGCCTACGAGCAGTACTTC.